Listed below are T cell receptor beta chains from one sample, sequenced in a study of T-cell memory formation after mild COVID-19. MiXCR, applied by TCRdb to the 5' RACE reads, yields one record per CDR3 protein. The table includes 450,000 or so distinct CDR3 sequences, nearly 25% detected once. Sequenced input: PBMCs or a T cell subset sorted from them (not recorded which). The receptors derive from an adult woman who had mild COVID-19 (a few samples of this study predate the infection). Cell type and time point are not known. CDR3s include the opening cysteine and the closing phenylalanine or tryptophan. D genes are given only for firm matches. Only part of the rows carry a size: once, few, many, or a class if the clone is expanded.

clone size | D gene | J gene | V gene | CDR3 DNA | CDR3 protein
. | TRBD2 | TRBJ2-3 | TRBV7-6 | TGTGCCAGCACATTACTAGCGGGAGTAACCACAGATACGCAGTATTTT | CASTLLAGVTTDTQYF
few | TRBD1 | TRBJ2-4 | TRBV20-1 | TGCAGTGCTAGAGACCCGGGACAGGGAGCAAACATTCAGTACTTC | CSARDPGQGANIQYF
. | TRBD2 | TRBJ2-4 | TRBV20-1 | TGCAGTGCTAGGGGTTGGCGGGAGGTCAAAAACATTCAGTACTTC | CSARGWREVKNIQYF
few | . | TRBJ2-1 | TRBV30 | TGTGCCTGGAGTGTAACGGGGTTACCAACACTCTATGAGCAGTTCTTC | CAWSVTGLPTLYEQFF
. | TRBD1 | TRBJ1-6 | TRBV9 | TGTGCCAGCAGCGTTGGACAGGGACTTACACCCCTCCACTTT | CASSVGQGLTPLHF
. | . | TRBJ1-6 | TRBV15 | TGTGCCACCAGCCGAGTAAGGGCTACGTACTTACCCCTCCACTTT | CATSRVRATYLPLHF
. | . | TRBJ2-1 | TRBV11-2 | TGTGCCAGCAGCCCCGGACTCCTCGAGTTCTTC | CASSPGLLEFF
. | TRBD2 | TRBJ2-7 | TRBV20-1 | TGCAGTGCGGGAGGGACTGGCCCCTACGAGCAGTACTTC | CSAGGTGPYEQYF
few | TRBD2 | TRBJ2-7 | TRBV7-8 | TGTGCCAGCAGCTTAGCTAGCGGGAGGAACCCCTACGAGCAGTACTTC | CASSLASGRNPYEQYF
. | . | TRBJ1-6 | TRBV7-2 | TGTGCCAGCAGCTTAGGCTCCCTGAGTAGGACACCCCTCCACTTT | CASSLGSLSRTPLHF
few | TRBD1 | TRBJ1-2 | TRBV7-3 | TGTGCCAGCAGCCCCGGACAGGGGGCTTACTATGGCTACACCTTC | CASSPGQGAYYGYTF
. | TRBD2 | TRBJ2-5 | TRBV7-6 | TGTGCCAGCAGCTTAGATCCTAGCGGGGGGGAGACCCAGTACTTC | CASSLDPSGGETQYF
few | . | TRBJ1-5 | TRBV5-1 | TGCGCCAGCAGCTTCGACTACCTGAGTCAGCCCCAGCATTTT | CASSFDYLSQPQHF
. | . | TRBJ2-1 | TRBV7-9 | TGTGCCAGCAGACCGGGCCTGGACTCCTACAATGAGCAGTTCTTC | CASRPGLDSYNEQFF
. | TRBD1 | TRBJ1-2 | TRBV7-4 | TGTGCCAGCAGCGCACGGACAGGGGGCGTTGTTCAAGGGACATGGAATGGCTACACCTTC | CASSARTGGVVQGTWNGYTF
. | . | TRBJ1-1 | TRBV7-2 | TGTGCCAGCAGCTTTGGATCGAAATTGAACACTGAAGCTTTCTTT | CASSFGSKLNTEAFF
. | TRBD1 | TRBJ1-1 | TRBV19 | TGTGCCAGCCTTCGGGGACAGGGGCGATTGGGGACTGAAGCTTTCTTT | CASLRGQGRLGTEAFF
few | . | TRBJ2-2 | TRBV3-1 | TGTGCCAGCAGCCAAGGCCAGGCGAACACCGGGGAGCTGTTTTTT | CASSQGQANTGELFF
few | . | TRBJ2-5 | TRBV12-3/TRBV12-4 | TGTGCCAGCAGTTTAGAACTAGTTCGAGAGACCCAGTACTTC | CASSLELVRETQYF
. | . | TRBJ2-5 | TRBV5-6 | TGTGCCAGCAGCTTAGTCAGACAGAAAGAGACCCAGTACTTC | CASSLVRQKETQYF
. | . | TRBJ2-3 | TRBV7-9 | TGTGCCAGCAGAATTCTACAACCGGGGAGCTCGAGTACAGATACGCAGTATTTT | CASRILQPGSSSTDTQYF
few | . | TRBJ2-7 | TRBV29-1 | TGCAGCGGACGAGACGGGACCTCCTACGAGCAGTACTTC | CSGRDGTSYEQYF
. | . | TRBJ2-3 | TRBV3-1 | TGTGCCAGCAGCCAAGATCAAGGACGGGGAGATACGCAGTATTTT | CASSQDQGRGDTQYF
few | . | TRBJ2-6 | TRBV2 | TGTGCCAGCAGGGCAGGTCGAGACTCTGGGGCCAACGTCCTGACTTTC | CASRAGRDSGANVLTF
. | . | TRBJ2-5 | TRBV24-1 | TGTGCCACCAGTGATTTTCAGAGAACAGAGACCCAGTACTTC | CATSDFQRTETQYF
. | . | TRBJ1-1 | TRBV7-9 | TGTGCCAGCAGCTCGTCGCGGCCTGAAGCTTTCTTT | CASSSSRPEAFF
. | . | TRBJ1-1 | TRBV5-5 | TGTGCCAGCAGCTTCCGGGCCCTAAACACTGAAGCTTTCTTT | CASSFRALNTEAFF
. | . | TRBJ2-3 | TRBV5-5 | TGTGCCAGCAGCTTGGTTGACAGGAGGACGGCAGATACGCAGTATTTT | CASSLVDRRTADTQYF
. | TRBD1 | TRBJ2-1 | TRBV25-1 | TGTGCCAGCAGTGACCCCGGGACAGGGGGAAATGAGCAGTTCTTC | CASSDPGTGGNEQFF
few | TRBD2 | TRBJ2-1 | TRBV12-3/TRBV12-4 | TGTGCCAGCAGGACGGGAGGTTACAATGAGCAGTTCTTC | CASRTGGYNEQFF
few | . | TRBJ2-2 | TRBV20-1 | TGCAGTGCTAGAGACCCCCAGAAAGGGACCGGGGAGCTGTTTTTT | CSARDPQKGTGELFF
many | . | TRBJ2-2 | TRBV24-1 | TGTGCCACCAGTGATACGAGGAGGGCGTCCACCGGGGAGCTGTTTTTT | CATSDTRRASTGELFF
. | . | TRBJ1-5 | TRBV20-1 | TGCAGTGCCACAAACCCCGGGGGAGGCGCGGGCAATCAGCCCCAGCATTTT | CSATNPGGGAGNQPQHF
. | TRBD1 | TRBJ1-2 | TRBV7-9 | TGTGCCAGCAGCGAGACAGGGGACGATGGCTACACCTTC | CASSETGDDGYTF
. | . | TRBJ1-1 | TRBV2 | TGTGCCAGCAGTGAAGAAGTCCCAAACACTGAAGCTTTCTTT | CASSEEVPNTEAFF
few | . | TRBJ2-2 | TRBV20-1 | TGCAGTGCTACCTTTGCCGGGGCCCGGGCCGGGGAGCTGTTTTTT | CSATFAGARAGELFF
few | . | TRBJ2-1 | TRBV4-1 | TGCGCCAGCAGCCAAGAGTGGGACGTCTCCTACAATGAGCAGTTCTTC | CASSQEWDVSYNEQFF
. | . | TRBJ2-2 | TRBV12-5 | TGTGCTAGTGGTTTGGCACCAGGGCGCGGCGGGGAGCTGTTTTTT | CASGLAPGRGGELFF
. | . | TRBJ1-1 | TRBV18 | TGTGCCAGCTCACCATTGACGAGGAACACTGAAGCTTTCTTT | CASSPLTRNTEAFF
. | TRBD2 | TRBJ2-3 | TRBV7-3 | TGTGCCAGCAGCTTATTGCCGGGACTAGTAGGGTATTTT | CASSLLPGLVGYF
. | . | TRBJ2-2 | TRBV24-1 | TGTGCCACCAGGGGGGTGAACACCGGGGAGCTGTTTTTT | CATRGVNTGELFF
. | . | TRBJ2-3 | TRBV27 | TGTGCCAGCAGTGCAGCAGATACGCAGTATTTT | CASSAADTQYF
. | TRBD2 | TRBJ2-7 | TRBV6-6 | TGTGCCAGCAGTTTGCGGGGGACCAACGAGCAGTACTTC | CASSLRGTNEQYF
few | . | TRBJ2-3 | TRBV25-1 | TGTGCCAGCAGTGTGGACCTGGCAGGTAGAGATACGCAGTATTTT | CASSVDLAGRDTQYF
few | . | TRBJ2-4 | TRBV11-3 | TGTGCCAGCAGCCACTTACCAGGAGGCATTCAGTACTTC | CASSHLPGGIQYF
. | . | TRBJ1-2 | TRBV9 | TGTGCCAGCAGCGTAGATCAGGGGTACTATGGCTACACCTTC | CASSVDQGYYGYTF
few | TRBD2 | TRBJ2-2 | TRBV24-1 | TGTGCCACCAGTGATATAGCGGGAGCCGACACCGGGGAGCTGTTTTTT | CATSDIAGADTGELFF
. | TRBD2 | TRBJ2-5 | TRBV7-9 | TGTGCCAGCGAAGCTAGCGGGAGAGGAGAGACCCAGTACTTC | CASEASGRGETQYF
. | . | TRBJ1-1 | TRBV20-1 | TGCAGTGCTAGAGATAATGGGTATCGAGGCACTGAAGCTTTCTTT | CSARDNGYRGTEAFF
. | . | TRBJ2-7 | TRBV15 | TGTGCCACCAGCAGAGATCGGCAGGGAAGGTTTCCCTACGAGCAGTACTTC | CATSRDRQGRFPYEQYF
. | . | TRBJ2-5 | TRBV18 | TGTGCCAGCTCACCATACTCGGGAGAGACCCAGTACTTC | CASSPYSGETQYF
. | . | TRBJ2-7 | TRBV3-1 | TGTGCCAGCAGCCAAGACCTTTTCGGGGCGAGCTCCTACGAGCAGTACTTC | CASSQDLFGASSYEQYF
many | . | TRBJ2-6 | TRBV7-3 | TGTGCCAGCACCCGGGAATCTGGGGCCAACGTCCTGACTTTC | CASTRESGANVLTF